The rows below give T cell receptor beta chains drawn from one sample of a study of Ad26.COV2.S vaccination and SARS-CoV-2 variants. Libraries were prepared by immunoSEQ multiplex PCR; TCRdb keeps only in-frame clonotypes and omits some of them. The repertoire holds 300,000 to 350,000 clones, with 86% as singletons. Sequencing used peripheral blood, obtained in a trial of Ad26.COV2.S vaccine versus placebo. The receptor set was obtained from a person between 18 and 65 years old who received the Ad26.COV2.S COVID-19 vaccine or a placebo. The CDR3 runs from the conserved cysteine through the conserved F or W. Each record gives: V gene, clone size, J gene, D gene, CDR3 protein, CDR3 DNA. The D gene is left open where the match is weak. Rows give clone size only sometimes, using once, few, many, or a class for an expanded clone.

V: TRBV28; size: .; J: TRBJ1-2; D: .; CDR3: CASSVRGLRYGYTF; DNA: TGTGCCAGCAGCGTCAGGGGCCTCCGCTATGGCTACACCTTC
V: TRBV12-1; size: .; J: TRBJ1-1; D: .; CDR3: CASSLPENTEAFF; DNA: TGTGCCAGCAGCCTCCCGGAGAACACTGAAGCTTTCTTT
V: TRBV4-3; size: .; J: TRBJ2-7; D: .; CDR3: CASSPRSTRVDEQYF; DNA: TGCGCCAGCAGCCCAAGGAGTACCAGGGTGGACGAGCAGTACTTC
V: TRBV9; size: .; J: TRBJ2-2; D: TRBD1; CDR3: CASKRGPGQGTGELFF; DNA: TGTGCCAGCAAAAGGGGTCCGGGACAGGGTACCGGGGAGCTGTTTTTT
V: TRBV4-3; size: .; J: TRBJ1-5; D: .; CDR3: CASSQDTRQPQHF; DNA: TGCGCCAGCAGCCAAGATACAAGGCAGCCCCAGCATTTT
V: TRBV28; size: once; J: TRBJ2-1; D: .; CDR3: CASSTRTASSYNEQFF; DNA: TGTGCCAGCAGTACACGGACCGCGAGCTCCTACAATGAGCAGTTCTTC
V: TRBV7-9; size: .; J: TRBJ2-5; D: .; CDR3: CASSSPGTRPETQYF; DNA: TGTGCCAGCAGCTCACCCGGGACCCGGCCAGAGACCCAGTACTTC
V: TRBV10-1; size: .; J: TRBJ2-3; D: TRBD2; CDR3: CASSGTSGGAIDTQYF; DNA: TGCGCCAGCAGTGGGACTAGCGGGGGGGCCATAGATACGCAGTATTTT
V: TRBV28; size: .; J: TRBJ1-6; D: TRBD1; CDR3: CASSRGGATNSPLHF; DNA: TGTGCCAGCAGCCGAGGGGGCGCAACAAATTCACCCCTCCACTTT
V: TRBV7-2; size: .; J: TRBJ2-7; D: .; CDR3: CASSLVAISYEQYF; DNA: TGTGCCAGCAGCTTAGTTGCCATCTCCTACGAGCAGTACTTC
V: TRBV2; size: .; J: TRBJ2-4; D: .; CDR3: CASSARHGLKIQYF; DNA: TGTGCCAGCAGTGCGAGACACGGCCTTAAGATTCAGTACTTC
V: TRBV6-6; size: .; J: TRBJ1-4; D: .; CDR3: CASSYSLNEKLFF; DNA: TGTGCCAGCAGTTACTCCCTTAATGAAAAACTGTTTTTT
V: TRBV10-1; size: few; J: TRBJ1-4; D: TRBD1; CDR3: CASSTGGEGEKLFF; DNA: TGCGCCAGCAGCACAGGGGGCGAAGGGGAAAAACTGTTTTTT